The 12 T cell receptor beta chains in this list originate from one sample, sequenced in a study of technical replicates of blood from a few donors. The protocol was immunoSEQ multiplex PCR, while the TCRdb copy is restricted to in-frame clones and leaves out a portion. In the table there are about 62,000 clones, more than 75% of which are singletons. The sample consisted of PBMCs. These receptors originate from a human donor in good health. Some clones in this sample may be carry-over from other donors' samples.

The V gene is TRBV18, the J gene TRBJ1-2, with 8 bases matching TRBD1. V dropped 4 bases and J dropped 3; count of bases not matched to a gene: 7. Germline V lookup: CDR1 KGHSH, CDR2 LQKENI. This CDR3 region has 15 residues. CDR3 sequence: CASSRSDREHYGYTF. Written as DNA, the CDR3 is TGTGCCAGCTCACGTTCGGACAGGGAGCACTATGGCTACACCTTC. Complete variable domain (other parts from reference TRBV18 and TRBJ1-2): NAGVMQNPRHLVRRRGQEARLRCSPMKGHSHVYWYRQLPEEGLKFMVYLQKENIIDESGMPKERFSAEFPKEGPSILRIQQVVRGDSAAYFCASSRSDREHYGYTFGSGTRLTVV.

This clone was found once. The chain combines TRBV6-5 with TRBJ2-2; TRBD1 agrees at 11 bases. Unmatched junction bases numbered 6, after V lost 5 bases and J lost 7 bases. The germline gives CDR1 MNHEY, CDR2 SVGAGI. This CDR3 is 15 amino acids long. Written as DNA, the CDR3 is TGTGCCAGCAGTCCGGACAGGGGGCTAGGCGGGGAGCTGTTTTTT. This encodes CASSPDRGLGGELFF.

The chain carries TRBV7-8 and TRBJ1-2; the match to TRBD1 covers 8 bases. V lost 5 bases and J lost 7; bases outside the gene matches: 9. CDR1 and CDR2 (germline): SGHVS, FQNEAQ. This CDR3 is built from 14 residues. In nucleotides, the CDR3 is TGTGCCAGCAGCCCTACGGGACAGGTAGCTGGCTACACCTTC. This encodes CASSPTGQVAGYTF.

In the case of this clone: The same CDR3 arises from other DNA sequences in this sample as well. The V and J genes are TRBV18 and TRBJ2-3, with D uncertain. From germline, CDR1 is KGHSH and CDR2 LQKENI. CDR3 length equals 12 residues. Trimming stripped 6 bases from V and 0 bases from J, with 4 bases between. The CDR3, as DNA: TGTGCCAGCTCCCCTAGCACAGATACGCAGTATTTT. Translation gives CASSPSTDTQYF.

The V and J genes are TRBV4-1 and TRBJ2-1; D is perhaps TRBD2 (6 bases). The CDR3 is made up of 17 amino acids. The germline V gene encodes CDR1 MGHRA and CDR2 YSYEKL. Trimming stripped 1 base from V and 7 bases from J, with 20 bases between. The CDR3 is CASSQGWPSSGGNEQFF. As DNA, the CDR3 is TGCGCCAGCAGCCAAGGTTGGCCTAGCTCTGGGGGGAATGAGCAGTTCTTC.

The rearrangement links TRBV10-3 to TRBJ2-7; 8 positions match TRBD1. The CDR3 contains 13 residues. Germline values: CDR1 ENHRY, CDR2 SYGVKD. Losses at the gene ends were 2 bases for V and 5 bases for J; bases not matched to a gene: 2. The CDR3 spells CAISEGQGNEQYF. In DNA form, the CDR3 reads TGTGCCATCAGTGAGGGACAGGGTAACGAGCAGTACTTC.

The J gene is TRBJ2-5, the V gene TRBV5-8; 13 nucleotides align to TRBD2. The germline CDR1 and CDR2 sequences are SGHTS and YDEGEE. V lost 2 bases and J lost 1; bases outside the gene matches: 5. The CDR3 spans 17 residues. CDR3 bases: TGTGCCAGCAGCTTAGGGACTAGCGGGGTCCCCCAAGAGACCCAGTACTTC. Its translation: CASSLGTSGVPQETQYF.

This clone has just one count. This chain links TRBV5-6 with TRBJ1-1, with 7 bases matching TRBD1. The CDR3 extends over 15 amino acids. V lost 4 bases to trimming and J lost 9 bases; unmatched junction nucleotides: 15. Germline-derived CDR1 and CDR2 are SGHDT and YYEEEE. CDR3 in DNA: TGTGCCAGCAGCCTAGACAGGGTTCTTTCTTCTCAAGCTTTCTTT. Translated: CASSLDRVLSSQAFF.

The chain employs TRBV7-8 and TRBJ2-2; tentative D call: TRBD1 (6 bases). The germline CDR1 and CDR2 sequences are SGHVS and FQNEAQ. The V gene lost 5 bases and the J gene lost 7 bases, with 17 bases spanning the gap. The CDR3 runs 15 residues. CDR3 nucleotide sequence: TGTGCCAGCAGCCTACGTACAGGGTTAGGCGGGGAGCTGTTTTTT. It translates to CASSLRTGLGGELFF.

The chain employs TRBV4-1 and TRBJ1-2; the D gene is possibly TRBD1 (5 bases). Germline loops: CDR1 MGHRA, CDR2 YSYEKL. The CDR3 consists of 14 residues. The V and J ends lost 1 base and 7 bases respectively, with 13 bases between them. CDR3 nucleotides: TGCGCCAGCAGCCAAGTGGGGGGAGGCTCTGGCTACACCTTC. Translation gives CASSQVGGGSGYTF.

This clone is labeled as medium-sized. The V call is TRBV4-3, the J call TRBJ2-1; D is uncertain. The CDR3 runs to 15 residues. Germline CDR1 is LGHNA and CDR2 is YSLEER. The V end lost 1 base, the J end lost 1 base, and 8 bases lay between the germline ends. CDR3 nucleotide sequence: TGCGCCAGCAGCCAAGGGGCAGCATCCTACAATGAGCAGTTCTTC. It encodes CASSQGAASYNEQFF.

Comment on this clone: One junction end does not reproduce the germline sequence, and a read error may be involved. The rearrangement uses TRBV7-2 and TRBJ2-5; TRBD2 aligns across 12 bases. Per the germline V gene, CDR1 is SGHTA and CDR2 is FQGNSA. CDR3 length: 15 residues. DNA for the CDR3: TGTGCCAGCAGCCTAGCGGGGGGGCGTGGGGAGACCCAGTACTTC. Translating gives CASSLAGGRGETQYF.